This TCR beta chain was profiled in a study of CD8 T cells in ankylosing spondylitis. Study-level findings and limits: Eight highly homologous variants formed a TCR beta motif that appeared characteristic of ankylosing spondylitis blood.

V was cut by 1 base and J by 5 bases, with 8 bases left in between. The CDR3 loop spans 13 amino acids. Germline V CDR1 and CDR2: SGHTA, FQGNSA. TCRdb independently ran MiXCR on the 5' RACE reads; one entry per CDR3 protein. Of 350,000 to 450,000 distinct CDR3 sequences in the sample, 25% to 30% were seen once. Concerning this clonotype itself: As yet, its antigen is unknown.

The clonotype originates from a male donor with ankylosing spondylitis. V and J are TRBV7-2 and TRBJ1-1; D call uncertain. Source material: blood, either unsorted or a sorted T cell fraction (not recorded which). CDR3 region: CASSLVFGTEAFF. DNA of the CDR3: TGTGCCAGCAGCTTAGTGTTCGGGACTGAAGCTTTCTTT.